These 20 T cell receptor beta chains originate from one sample sequenced in a study of molecular identifiers for immune sequencing clone quantification. TCRdb reprocessed the PCR reads with MiXCR, giving one entry per CDR3 protein. The sample shows 70,000 to 95,000 distinct CDR3 sequences, around 20% of them seen only once. Sequencing was done on a sample of naive CD8+ T cells from blood, with Jurkat cell RNA spiked in. The subset here: FACS-sorted CD8+CD4-CCR7+CD45RA+ naive T cells. The source of these receptors is a human donor in good health. Some libraries in this study had Jurkat cell RNA spiked in.

The rearrangement uses TRBV28 and TRBJ1-2; 9 nucleotides line up with TRBD1. The J segment lost 8 bases and the V segment lost 8 bases, leaving 9 bases of the junction unmatched. The CDR3 extends over 13 amino acids. Germline CDR1 and CDR2: MDHEN and SYDVKM. The CDR3 DNA sequence: TGTGCCAGCGAATCACAGGGGGCTGGGGGCTACACCTTC. Translating gives CASESQGAGGYTF.

This chain uses TRBV4-3 with TRBJ2-3; tentatively, D is TRBD2 (5 bases). The germline gives CDR1 LGHNA, CDR2 YSLEER. Trimming removed 2 bases from V and 5 bases from J, with 11 bases in between. The CDR3 contains 14 residues. CDR3: CASSQYLRGDTQYF. The CDR3 coding sequence is TGCGCCAGCAGCCAATACCTCCGGGGAGATACGCAGTATTTT.

Concerning this clonotype itself: Without the conserved terminal phenylalanine or tryptophan, this CDR3 likely stems from a read error. The chain combines TRBV7-3 with TRBJ1-5; possibly TRBD1 or TRBD2 for D (5 bases each). The closer fit of TRBJ2-3 to the DNA end suggests the J call may be wrong. This CDR3 has 13 residues. Germline values: CDR1 SGHTA, CDR2 FQGTGA. CDR3 in DNA: TGTGCCAGCAGCCCCGTGGGGGAAGAGCCCCAGTATCTT. It is translated as CASSPVGEEPQYL.

This rearrangement joins TRBV6-6 to TRBJ2-5, with TRBD1 identical over 7 bases. Per germline, CDR1 MNHNY and CDR2 SVGAGI (reference sequence). The ends lost 8 bases at V and 5 bases at J; junction bases unmatched: 17. The CDR3 is 16 residues long. Written as DNA, the CDR3 is TGTGCCAGCGGTAGCTGGTCGACAGGGAATGCGGAGACCCAGTACTTC. Translation gives CASGSWSTGNAETQYF.

This clonotype showed up many times. The rearrangement uses TRBV20-1 and TRBJ2-1; TRBD2 aligns across 9 bases. The junction had 6 bases not matched to a gene; V was cut back by 3 bases and J by 6 bases. Per germline, CDR1 DFQATT and CDR2 SNEGSKA (reference sequence). The CDR3 consists of 14 residues. The CDR3 DNA is TGCAGTGCTAGCGCGGGGGGGCCCTCCAATGAGCAGTTCTTC. This codes for CSASAGGPSNEQFF.

This clonotype was observed at least ten times. The V and J genes are TRBV11-2 and TRBJ2-5, with 13 bases fitting TRBD2. V gave up 5 bases and J gave up 5 bases; unmatched junction bases: 8. This CDR3 is 16 amino acids long. Germline values: CDR1 SGHAT, CDR2 FQNNGV. This CDR3 reads CASSPTSGGAWETQYF. CDR3 nucleotides: TGTGCCAGCAGCCCTACTAGCGGGGGGGCGTGGGAGACCCAGTACTTC. Based on the CDR3 plus reference TRBV11-2 and TRBJ2-5, the full variable domain is EAGVAQSPRYKIIEKRQSVAFWCNPISGHATLYWYQQILGQGPKLLIQFQNNGVVDDSQLPKDRFSAERLKGVDSTLKIQPAKLEDSAVYLCASSPTSGGAWETQYFGPGTRLLVL.

The chain links TRBV6-5 to TRBJ2-1; the D gene could be TRBD1 or TRBD2 (5 bases each). Per germline, CDR1 MNHEY and CDR2 SVGAGI. Trimming stripped 7 bases from V and 7 bases from J, with 20 bases between. This CDR3 has 15 amino acids. The CDR3 reads CASTEVLGTRNEQFF. CDR3 nucleotides: TGTGCCAGCACCGAAGTATTGGGGACCCGGAATGAGCAGTTCTTC.

Ten or more counts support this clonotype. V usage is TRBV28 and J usage is TRBJ1-5; 10 nucleotides line up with TRBD1. The CDR3 totals 15 residues. Trimming took 6 bases from V and 7 from J; bases not matched to a gene: 9. Germline V gene data show CDR1 as MDHEN and CDR2 as SYDVKM. CDR3 sequence: CASSPPTGGVQPQHF. CDR3 nucleotide sequence: TGTGCCAGCAGCCCCCCGACAGGGGGCGTCCAGCCCCAGCATTTT.

This clonotype was seen many times. This chain joins TRBV30 and TRBJ2-7; the match to TRBD1 covers 8 bases. Germline assignment: CDR1 GTSNPN and CDR2 SVGIG (reference sequence). V lost 1 base and J lost 3; bases outside the gene matches: 8. There are 15 residues in the CDR3. CDR3 sequence reads: CAWSGYQGADYEQYF. The CDR3 nucleotides read TGTGCCTGGAGTGGGTACCAGGGGGCCGACTACGAGCAGTACTTC.

Many counts were recorded for this clonotype. The chain has TRBV12-3 or TRBV12-4 and TRBJ2-5; D call uncertain. V was trimmed by 1 base and J by 2 bases, leaving 5 bases between them. This CDR3 spans 13 amino acids. The CDR3 region is CASSLVEQETQYF. The CDR3 region has the DNA TGTGCCAGCAGTTTAGTCGAACAAGAGACCCAGTACTTC.

This sequence joins TRBV11-2 and TRBJ2-5; the D gene could be TRBD1 or TRBD2 (5 bases each). Germline CDR1 is SGHAT and CDR2 is FQNNGV. The V end was cut by 4 bases, the J end by 3 bases, with 15 bases between. The CDR3 runs 15 residues. The CDR3 here is CASSSSGRGKETQYF. The CDR3 nucleotides read TGTGCCAGCAGCTCCTCGGGACGGGGAAAAGAGACCCAGTACTTC.

Ten or more counts support this clonotype. The chain couples TRBV12-3 or TRBV12-4 to TRBJ1-2; D is unresolved. This CDR3 is built from 16 residues. The V end was cut by 4 bases, the J end by 7 bases, with 22 bases between. The CDR3 loop reads CASSSSAGPKESGYTF. In nucleotides, the CDR3 is TGTGCCAGCAGTTCCAGCGCCGGGCCCAAGGAGTCTGGCTACACCTTC.

The table lists this clonotype with many counts. The chain carries TRBV25-1 and TRBJ1-1, with D possibly matching TRBD1 (6 bases). V lost 9 bases to trimming and J lost 0 bases, with 14 bases between them. CDR3 length: 14 residues. The germline gives CDR1 MGHDK, CDR2 SYGVNS. CDR3 bases: TGTGCCAGTGCTCTTGGGGGCATGAACACTGAAGCTTTCTTT. This encodes CASALGGMNTEAFF.

This clonotype showed up many times. The V gene is TRBV5-1, the J gene TRBJ2-7; a possible D gene is TRBD1 (5 bases). V shed 1 base and J shed 7 bases, with 12 bases lying between them. This CDR3 has 13 amino acids. Germline lookup yields CDR1 SGHRS and CDR2 YFSETQ. The CDR3 reads CASSLNGAYEQYF. In nucleotides, the CDR3 is TGCGCCAGCAGCTTGAATGGGGCGTATGAGCAGTACTTC.

The rearrangement uses TRBV12-3 or TRBV12-4 and TRBJ1-2; 9 bases align to TRBD1. The CDR3 extends over 17 amino acids. Trimming cost V 2 bases and J 3 bases; bases outside gene matches: 10. In DNA form, the CDR3 reads TGTGCCAGCAGTTTAACGAGAACAGGGGGCGGGGACTATGGCTACACCTTC. This translates into CASSLTRTGGGDYGYTF.

As for this clonotype: A much larger clone lies one base from this, so it may be a read error. The V gene is TRBV11-2, the J gene TRBJ2-5, with D possibly matching TRBD2 (5 bases). The germline gives CDR1 SGHAT, CDR2 FQNNGV. This CDR3 is 15 amino acids long. This chain's CDR3 is CASGLGGAWEETQYF. CDR3 sequence (DNA): TGTGCCAGCGGCTTAGGAGGAGCCTGGGAGGAGACCCAGTACTTC.

At least ten counts were recorded for this clonotype. The V and J genes are TRBV21-1 and TRBJ2-1; the table calls TRBD1, which could not be checked here. TRBV21-1 is labeled a pseudogene. CDR3 length: 12 residues. The CDR3 DNA reads TGTGCCAGCAGCAAAAGGGGGGGGCTTCGGTTCTTC. This translates into CASSKRGGLRFF.

In this sample, this clonotype turned up many times. The chain carries TRBV2 and TRBJ2-7; perhaps D is TRBD1 or TRBD2 (5 bases each). This CDR3 is 13 amino acids long. Looked up from germline, CDR1 is SNHLY and CDR2 is FYNNEI. The V gene lost 10 bases and the J gene lost 3 bases, with 16 bases spanning the gap. CDR3 sequence: CAIQPGRNYEQYF. DNA of the CDR3: TGTGCCATCCAGCCGGGACGCAACTACGAGCAGTACTTC.

In this sample, this clonotype turned up many times. V gene TRBV6-5 combines with J gene TRBJ2-5; 10 bases line up with TRBD1. The germline CDR1 and CDR2 sequences are MNHEY and SVGAGI. Trimming took 2 bases from V and 5 from J; bases not matched to a gene: 8. The CDR3 is 16 amino acids. The CDR3 bases are TGTGCCAGCAGTTACGAACCAGGGACAGGGGAGGAGACCCAGTACTTC. Translating it yields CASSYEPGTGEETQYF.

The V gene is TRBV7-9, the J gene TRBJ2-5; D could derive from TRBD1 or TRBD2 (5 bases each). Germline CDR1 and CDR2: SEHNR and FQNEAQ (reference sequence). This CDR3 spans 15 amino acids. The V and J ends lost 2 bases and 0 bases respectively, with 10 bases between them. The CDR3 DNA reads as TGTGCCAGCAGCTTAAGGGTGGGGGACCAAGAGACCCAGTACTTC. It specifies CASSLRVGDQETQYF.